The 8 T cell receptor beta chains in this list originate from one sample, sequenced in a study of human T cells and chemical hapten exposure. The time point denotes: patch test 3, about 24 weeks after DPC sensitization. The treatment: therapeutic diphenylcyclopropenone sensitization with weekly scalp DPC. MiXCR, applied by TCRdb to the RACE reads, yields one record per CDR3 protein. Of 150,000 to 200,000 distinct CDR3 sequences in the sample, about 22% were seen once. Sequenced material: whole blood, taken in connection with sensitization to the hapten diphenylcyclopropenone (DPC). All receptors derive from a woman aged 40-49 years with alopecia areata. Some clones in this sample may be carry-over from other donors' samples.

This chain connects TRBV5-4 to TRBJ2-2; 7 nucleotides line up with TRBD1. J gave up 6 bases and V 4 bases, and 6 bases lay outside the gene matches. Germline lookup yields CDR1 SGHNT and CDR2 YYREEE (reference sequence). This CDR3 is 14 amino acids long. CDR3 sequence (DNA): TGTGCCAGCAGCCTAACAGGGGCGCCCGGGGAGCTGTTTTTT. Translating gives CASSLTGAPGELFF.

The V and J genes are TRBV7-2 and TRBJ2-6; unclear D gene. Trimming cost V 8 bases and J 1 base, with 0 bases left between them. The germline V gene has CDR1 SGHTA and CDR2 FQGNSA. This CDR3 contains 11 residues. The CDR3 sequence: CASSGANVLTF. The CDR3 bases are TGTGCCAGCTCTGGGGCCAACGTCCTGACTTTC.

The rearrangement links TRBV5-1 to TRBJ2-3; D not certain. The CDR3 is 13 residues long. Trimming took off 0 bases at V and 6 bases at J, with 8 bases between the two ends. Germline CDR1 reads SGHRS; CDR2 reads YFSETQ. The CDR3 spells CASSLDSYDTQYF. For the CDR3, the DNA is TGCGCCAGCAGCTTGGATAGTTATGATACGCAGTATTTT.

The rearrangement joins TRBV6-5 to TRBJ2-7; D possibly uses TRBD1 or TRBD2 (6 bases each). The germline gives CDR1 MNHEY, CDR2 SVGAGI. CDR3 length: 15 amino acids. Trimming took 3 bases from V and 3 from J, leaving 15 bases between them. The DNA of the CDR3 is TGTGCCAGCAGTTATTCCCTCGGAGGGGGCTACGAGCAGTACTTC. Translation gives CASSYSLGGGYEQYF.

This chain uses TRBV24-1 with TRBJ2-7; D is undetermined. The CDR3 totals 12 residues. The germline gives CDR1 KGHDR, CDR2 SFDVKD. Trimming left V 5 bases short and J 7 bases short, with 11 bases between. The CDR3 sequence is CATSAELGEQYF. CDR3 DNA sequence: TGTGCCACCAGTGCAGAGTTGGGGGAGCAGTACTTC.

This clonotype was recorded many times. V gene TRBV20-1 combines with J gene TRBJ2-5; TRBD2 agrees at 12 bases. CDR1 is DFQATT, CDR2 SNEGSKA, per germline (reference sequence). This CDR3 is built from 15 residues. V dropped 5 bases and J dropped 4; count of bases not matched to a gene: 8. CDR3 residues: CSAYATSGSRETQYF. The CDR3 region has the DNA TGCAGTGCTTATGCGACTAGCGGGAGTAGAGAGACCCAGTACTTC.

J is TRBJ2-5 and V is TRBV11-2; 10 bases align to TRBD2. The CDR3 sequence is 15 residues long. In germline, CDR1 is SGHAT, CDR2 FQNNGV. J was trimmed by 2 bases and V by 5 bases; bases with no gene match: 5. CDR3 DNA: TGTGCCAGCAGCCTTACTAGCGGGGAGCAAGAGACCCAGTACTTC. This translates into CASSLTSGEQETQYF.

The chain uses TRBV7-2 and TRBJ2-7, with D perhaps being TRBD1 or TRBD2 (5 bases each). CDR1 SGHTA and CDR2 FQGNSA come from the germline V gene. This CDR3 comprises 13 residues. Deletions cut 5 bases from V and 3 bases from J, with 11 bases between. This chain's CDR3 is CASSPRDRYEQYF. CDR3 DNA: TGTGCCAGCAGCCCCCGGGACCGCTACGAGCAGTACTTC.